This is a list of T cell receptor beta chains from one sample in a study of T cell responses to AZD1222 COVID-19 vaccine. TCRdb's table, derived via immunoSEQ multiplex PCR, lists solely in-frame clones and lacks some. The sample carries about 140,000 clones, about 92% recorded once. This specimen was peripheral blood, taken 28 days after the second AZD1222 dose. The receptors shown here come from an adult who received the AZD1222 COVID-19 vaccine. CDR3s include the opening cysteine and the closing phenylalanine or tryptophan. A D gene is named only where the DNA matches it firmly. Expanded clones get a size class; other rows say once, few or many, or leave the size out.

TRBJ2-6 | TRBV28 | - | - | CASSLVSGANVLTF | TGTGCCAGCAGTTTAGTTTCCGGGGCCAACGTCCTGACTTTC
TRBJ1-4 | TRBV28 | - | - | CASSGFFMGEKLFF | TGTGCCAGCAGCGGATTCTTTATGGGGGAAAAACTGTTTTTT
TRBJ1-5 | TRBV9 | - | few | CASSAGQSQPQHF | TGTGCCAGCAGCGCAGGACAGTCGCAGCCCCAGCATTTT
TRBJ2-7 | TRBV6-6 | TRBD2 | - | CASQPGAGAYEQYF | TGTGCCAGCCAACCTGGGGCGGGAGCCTACGAGCAGTACTTC
TRBJ2-3 | TRBV6-5 | - | - | CASSSPALGPDTQYF | TGTGCCAGCAGTTCCCCCGCCCTTGGCCCAGATACGCAGTATTTT
TRBJ1-5 | TRBV20-1 | - | - | CSASRGFDQPQHF | TGCAGTGCTAGTAGGGGGTTTGATCAGCCCCAGCATTTT
TRBJ2-1 | TRBV7-7 | TRBD2 | once | CASSLSGTSGIKEQFF | TGTGCTAGCAGCTTATCCGGGACTAGCGGGATCAAGGAGCAGTTCTTC
TRBJ2-1 | TRBV29-1 | TRBD1 | - | CSADRGSYNEQFF | TGCAGCGCAGACAGGGGTTCCTACAATGAGCAGTTCTTC
TRBJ2-1 | TRBV24-1 | TRBD1 | - | CATSEYNRGFSYNEQFF | TGTGCCACCAGTGAGTATAACAGGGGCTTCTCCTACAATGAGCAGTTCTTC
TRBJ1-5 | TRBV5-1 | TRBD1 | - | CASSPGQGRNQPQHF | TGCGCCAGCAGCCCGGGACAGGGGCGCAATCAGCCCCAGCATTTT
TRBJ1-5 | TRBV30 | TRBD1 | - | CAWSRQGFSNQPQHF | TGTGCCTGGAGCAGACAGGGTTTTAGCAATCAGCCCCAGCATTTT
TRBJ2-1 | TRBV5-4 | TRBD2 | - | CASSLGPSGREYNEQFF | TGTGCCAGCAGCTTGGGACCTAGCGGGAGAGAATACAATGAGCAGTTCTTC
TRBJ2-1 | TRBV6-1 | - | - | CASSDLLFYNEQFF | TGTGCCAGCAGTGACCTACTATTCTACAATGAGCAGTTCTTC
TRBJ2-5 | TRBV2 | - | - | CASTQETQYF | TGTGCCAGCACACAAGAGACCCAGTACTTC
TRBJ2-7 | TRBV7-2 | - | - | CASSLARYEQYF | TGTGCCAGCAGCTTAGCGCGTTACGAGCAGTACTTC
TRBJ2-2 | TRBV19 | TRBD1 | - | CASRQTGGRTGELFF | TGTGCCAGTAGGCAAACAGGGGGTCGCACCGGGGAGCTGTTTTTT
TRBJ1-1 | TRBV19 | - | once | CASSIGPNTEAFF | TGTGCCAGTAGTATTGGACCGAACACTGAAGCTTTCTTT